This T cell receptor (beta chain) was captured in a study of blood T cells in healthy people across ages. The germline V and J ends were trimmed by 5 bases and 8 bases, with 12 bases remaining between them. Germline-derived CDR1 and CDR2 are SGHTA and FQGNSA. CDR3 size: 12 residues. In its sample, this clonotype was seen a few times. It was with a sample-barcoded 5' primer and a J-beta primer mix that a second PCR of roughly 6 to 12 cycles was run. One entry per CDR3 protein results from TCRdb running MiXCR on the 5' RACE reads. The table shows over 600,000 distinct CDR3 sequences, with less than 60% occurring only once.

The receptor was isolated from a man older than 75 in good health. The V gene is TRBV7-2, the J gene TRBJ1-2; no definite D call. Sample: blood. The CDR3 region has the DNA TGTGCCAGCAGCCTAGTGGCCTCCGGCTACACCTTC. Protein: CASSLVASGYTF.